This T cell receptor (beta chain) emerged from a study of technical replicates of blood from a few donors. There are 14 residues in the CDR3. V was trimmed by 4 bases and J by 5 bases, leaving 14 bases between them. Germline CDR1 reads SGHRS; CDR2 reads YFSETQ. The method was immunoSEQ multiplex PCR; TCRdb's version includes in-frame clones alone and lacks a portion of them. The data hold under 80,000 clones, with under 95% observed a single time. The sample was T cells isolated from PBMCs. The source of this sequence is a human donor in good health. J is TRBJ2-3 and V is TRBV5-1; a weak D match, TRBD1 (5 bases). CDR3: CASSPAGQGDTQYF. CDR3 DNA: TGCGCCAGCAGCCCAGCCGGGCAGGGAGATACGCAGTATTTT.